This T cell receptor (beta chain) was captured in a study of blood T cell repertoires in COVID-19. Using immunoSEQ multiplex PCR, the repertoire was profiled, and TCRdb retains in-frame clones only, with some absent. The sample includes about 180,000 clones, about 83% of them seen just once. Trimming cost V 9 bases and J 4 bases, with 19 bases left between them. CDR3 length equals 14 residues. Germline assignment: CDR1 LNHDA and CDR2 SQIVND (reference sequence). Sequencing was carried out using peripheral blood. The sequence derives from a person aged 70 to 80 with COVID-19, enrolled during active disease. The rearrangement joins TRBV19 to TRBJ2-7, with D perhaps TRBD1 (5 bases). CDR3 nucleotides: TGTGCCAGCCGAGCCAGGGTGGAACCATACGAGCAGTACTTC. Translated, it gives CASRARVEPYEQYF.